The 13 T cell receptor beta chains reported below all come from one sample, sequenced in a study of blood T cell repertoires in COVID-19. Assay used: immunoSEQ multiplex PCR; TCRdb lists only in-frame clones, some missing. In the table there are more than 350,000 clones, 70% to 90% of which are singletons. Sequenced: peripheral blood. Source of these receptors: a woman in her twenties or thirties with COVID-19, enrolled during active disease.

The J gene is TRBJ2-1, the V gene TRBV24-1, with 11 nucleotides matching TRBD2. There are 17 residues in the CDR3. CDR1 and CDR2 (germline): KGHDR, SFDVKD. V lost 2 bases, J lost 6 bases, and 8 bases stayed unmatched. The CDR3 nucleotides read TGTGCCACCAGTGATTCGTCGGGACTAGCGGTATTCAATGAGCAGTTCTTC. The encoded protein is CATSDSSGLAVFNEQFF.

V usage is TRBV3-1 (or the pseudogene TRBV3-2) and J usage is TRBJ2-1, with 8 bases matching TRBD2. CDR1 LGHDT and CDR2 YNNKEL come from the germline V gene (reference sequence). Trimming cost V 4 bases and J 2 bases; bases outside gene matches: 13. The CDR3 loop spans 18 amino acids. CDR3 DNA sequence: TGTGCCAGCAGCCCCCCCCCTGTCGGGAGGGCCGCCTACAATGAGCAGTTCTTC. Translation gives CASSPPPVGRAAYNEQFF.

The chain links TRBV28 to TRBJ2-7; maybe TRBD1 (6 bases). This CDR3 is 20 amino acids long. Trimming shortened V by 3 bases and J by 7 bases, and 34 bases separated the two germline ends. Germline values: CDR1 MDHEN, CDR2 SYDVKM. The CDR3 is CASSLVFSWGPGQGLGEQYF. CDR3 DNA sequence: TGTGCCAGCAGTTTGGTCTTTAGTTGGGGCCCGGGACAAGGCCTTGGGGAGCAGTACTTC.

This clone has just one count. CDR3 sequence reads: CATSEQGHGYTF. In nucleotides, the CDR3 is TGTGCCACCAGCGAACAGGGACATGGCTACACCTTC. The chain is built from TRBV15 and TRBJ1-2, with D perhaps TRBD1 (6 bases). Germline loops: CDR1 LNHNV, CDR2 YYDKDF (reference sequence). CDR3 length: 12 amino acids. Trimming pared 5 bases from V and 6 bases from J, leaving 10 bases between. Full variable domain (rest looked up from reference TRBV15 and TRBJ1-2): DAMVIQNPRYQVTQFGKPVTLSCSQTLNHNVMYWYQQKSSQAPKLLFHYYDKDFNNEADTPDNFQSRRPNTSFCFLDIRSPGLGDTAMYLCATSEQGHGYTFGSGTRLTVV.

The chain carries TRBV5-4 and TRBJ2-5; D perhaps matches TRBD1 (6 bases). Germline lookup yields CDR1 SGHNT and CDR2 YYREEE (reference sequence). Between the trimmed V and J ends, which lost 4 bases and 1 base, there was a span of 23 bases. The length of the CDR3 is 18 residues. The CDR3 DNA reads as TGTGCCAGCAGCGGCCCCGACCAAAGAGGACAGATCCAAGAGACCCAGTACTTC. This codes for CASSGPDQRGQIQETQYF.

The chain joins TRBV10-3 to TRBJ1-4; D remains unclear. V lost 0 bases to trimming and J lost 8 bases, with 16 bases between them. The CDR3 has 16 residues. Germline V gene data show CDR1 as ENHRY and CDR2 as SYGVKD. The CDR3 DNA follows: TGTGCCATCAGTGAGTCGAGGAATGAGGTCGGGGAAAAACTGTTTTTT. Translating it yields CAISESRNEVGEKLFF.

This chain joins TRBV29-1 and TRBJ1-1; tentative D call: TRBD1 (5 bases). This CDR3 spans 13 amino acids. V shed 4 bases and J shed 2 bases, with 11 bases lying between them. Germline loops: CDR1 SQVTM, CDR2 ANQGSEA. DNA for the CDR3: TGCAGCGTTGTGGAGGGGACCAACACTGAAGCTTTCTTT. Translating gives CSVVEGTNTEAFF.

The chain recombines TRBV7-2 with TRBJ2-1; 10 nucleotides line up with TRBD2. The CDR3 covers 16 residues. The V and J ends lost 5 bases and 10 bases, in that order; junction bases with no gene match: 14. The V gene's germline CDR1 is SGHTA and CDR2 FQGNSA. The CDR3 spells CASSPQGLAGVWEQFF. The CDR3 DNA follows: TGTGCCAGCAGCCCCCAAGGCCTAGCGGGAGTTTGGGAGCAGTTCTTC.

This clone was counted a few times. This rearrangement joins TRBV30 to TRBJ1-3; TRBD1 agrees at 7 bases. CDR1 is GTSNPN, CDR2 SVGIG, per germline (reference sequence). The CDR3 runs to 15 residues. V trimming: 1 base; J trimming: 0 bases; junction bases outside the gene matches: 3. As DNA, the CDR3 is TGTGCCTGGAGTGGGGACAGCTCCTCTGGAAACACCATATATTTT. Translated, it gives CAWSGDSSSGNTIYF.

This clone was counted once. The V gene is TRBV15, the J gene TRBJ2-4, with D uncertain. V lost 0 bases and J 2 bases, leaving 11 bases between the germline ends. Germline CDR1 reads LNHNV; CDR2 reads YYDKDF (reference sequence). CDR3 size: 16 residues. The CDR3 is CATSRDLGATKNIQYF. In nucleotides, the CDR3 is TGTGCCACCAGCAGAGATTTGGGCGCAACCAAAAACATTCAGTACTTC.

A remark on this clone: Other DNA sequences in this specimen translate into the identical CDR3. The CDR3 here is CASSIQENTEAFF. CDR3 coding DNA: TGTGCCAGTAGTATTCAGGAAAACACTGAAGCTTTCTTT. V usage is TRBV19 and J usage is TRBJ1-1; D is ambiguous. Trimming stripped 3 bases from V and 2 bases from J, with 7 bases between. The CDR3 has 13 residues. Germline CDR1 and CDR2: LNHDA and SQIVND (reference sequence).

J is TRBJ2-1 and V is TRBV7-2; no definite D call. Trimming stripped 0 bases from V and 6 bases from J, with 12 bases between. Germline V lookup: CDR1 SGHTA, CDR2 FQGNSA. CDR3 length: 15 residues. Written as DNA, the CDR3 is TGTGCCAGCAGCTTAGCAGGAATTGGAGTCAATGAGCAGTTCTTC. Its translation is CASSLAGIGVNEQFF.

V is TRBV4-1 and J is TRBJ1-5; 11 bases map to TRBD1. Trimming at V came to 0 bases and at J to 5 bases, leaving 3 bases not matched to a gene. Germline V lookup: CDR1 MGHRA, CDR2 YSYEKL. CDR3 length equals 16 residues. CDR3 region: CASSQDGGQGDQPQHF. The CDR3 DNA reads TGCGCCAGCAGCCAAGATGGGGGACAGGGGGATCAGCCCCAGCATTTT.